The entry below gives a single T cell receptor beta chain sequence along with its context. The data were produced by immunoSEQ multiplex PCR, yet TCRdb's version contains in-frame clones alone and is incomplete. This table holds about 380,000 clones, 95% found once. Germline loops: CDR1 ENHRY, CDR2 SYGVKD. This CDR3 has 13 residues. Trimming took 4 bases from V and 1 from J, leaving 5 bases between them. The data are from a study of shared T cell receptors in the human thymus. This clonotype was sampled from a human donor. What was sequenced was thymocytes. The gene calls are TRBV10-3 and TRBJ1-5, with TRBD1 as a possible D gene (5 bases). The CDR3 nucleotides are TGTGCCATCAGTGGGACAAGCAATCAGCCCCAGCATTTT. Encoded protein: CAISGTSNQPQHF.